What follows are 19 T cell receptor beta chains derived from one specimen sequenced in a study of beta chain features in type 1 diabetes. Findings and caveats of the study: TCRB CDR3s from Type 1 diabetes patients were moderately but significantly shorter in all four CD4+ subsets.

All of the isolated RNA was reverse transcribed, so expressed TCRB transcripts were sequenced. Measured with immunoSEQ multiplex PCR; TCRdb has only the in-frame clones, and not every one. Of about 340,000 clones detected, roughly 14% appear once; the ten largest clones hold 0.015%. No antigen has been identified for these receptors. The sample taken for sequencing was naive CD4+ T cells from blood. These receptors were obtained from a woman aged 18-29 years with type 1 diabetes.

This clone was counted only a few times. The rearrangement uses TRBV29-1 and TRBJ1-3; D not certain. The V gene's germline CDR1 is SQVTM and CDR2 ANQGSEA. CDR3 size: 10 residues. Trimming stripped 7 bases from V and 6 bases from J, with 7 bases between. CDR3: CSAVVNTIYF. CDR3 sequence (DNA): TGCAGCGCCGTAGTAAACACCATATATTTT.

The table lists this clone with a few counts. The chain couples TRBV19 to TRBJ2-1; TRBD1 matches at 9 bases. Germline CDR1 LNHDA, CDR2 SQIVND (reference sequence). This CDR3 region has 15 residues. Trimming at V came to 4 bases and at J to 4 bases, leaving 5 bases not matched to a gene. CDR3: CASSTGTGWYNEQFF. The CDR3 coding sequence is TGTGCCAGTAGTACCGGGACAGGGTGGTACAATGAGCAGTTCTTC.

This clone was counted only a few times. The CDR3 spells CASSIVSGGGPQETQYF. In nucleotides, the CDR3 is TGTGCCAGTAGTATAGTTTCCGGGGGGGGCCCTCAAGAGACCCAGTACTTC. The chain combines TRBV19 with TRBJ2-5; 8 nucleotides line up with TRBD2. The CDR3 totals 17 residues. Trimming took 1 base from V and 2 from J; bases not matched to a gene: 9. Germline values: CDR1 LNHDA, CDR2 SQIVND (reference sequence).

A remark on this clone: This sample includes further DNA sequences coding for the same CDR3. The chain has TRBV18 and TRBJ2-1, with D possibly matching TRBD2 (6 bases). Trimming removed 0 bases from V and 9 bases from J, with 6 bases in between. The germline V gene encodes CDR1 KGHSH and CDR2 LQKENI. This CDR3 spans 12 amino acids. CDR3 in amino acids: CASSPPGGEQFF. CDR3 nucleotides: TGTGCCAGCTCACCACCGGGGGGTGAGCAGTTCTTC.

The chain carries TRBV9 and TRBJ2-7, with D perhaps TRBD2 (6 bases). CDR3 length: 18 amino acids. V was pared by 0 bases and J by 6 bases, with 25 bases between. Germline V gene lookup returns CDR1 SGDLS and CDR2 YYNGEE. The CDR3 here is CASSVAAGPGPKSTEQYF. The CDR3 nucleotides are TGTGCCAGCAGCGTAGCCGCGGGACCCGGGCCAAAAAGTACCGAGCAGTACTTC.

This clone came up a few times. CDR3 nucleotide sequence: TGTGCCAGCAGCAAGGGACTAGCGGCTAACAATGAGCAGTTCTTC. It is translated as CASSKGLAANNEQFF. The genes are TRBV9 and TRBJ2-1, with TRBD2 matching over 11 bases. The germline gives CDR1 SGDLS, CDR2 YYNGEE. The CDR3 runs 15 residues. V was pared by 4 bases and J by 5 bases, with 5 bases of the junction left unmatched. Variable domain in full (rest from reference TRBV9 and TRBJ2-1): DSGVTQTPKHLITATGQRVTLRCSPRSGDLSVYWYQQSLDQGLQFLIQYYNGEERAKGNILERFSAQQFPDLHSELNLSSLELGDSALYFCASSKGLAANNEQFFGPGTRLTVL.

This clone was observed a handful of times. CDR3 in DNA: TGTGCCAGCAGTGAAAACGAGGGGGCTGGCACTGAAGCTTTCTTT. Translating it yields CASSENEGAGTEAFF. The chain employs TRBV25-1 and TRBJ1-1; TRBD1 matches 7 bases. The CDR3 consists of 15 residues. The germline gives CDR1 MGHDK, CDR2 SYGVNS. The ends lost 2 bases at V and 4 bases at J; junction bases unmatched: 7.

This clone was seen a handful of times. This chain connects TRBV7-2 to TRBJ2-1; 11 bases are shared with TRBD2. Germline CDR1 is SGHTA and CDR2 is FQGNSA. Trimming took 5 bases from V and 2 from J; bases not matched to a gene: 5. The CDR3 contains 16 residues. CDR3 DNA sequence: TGTGCCAGCAGCATAGGTAGCGGGAGGGCCTACAATGAGCAGTTCTTC. Its translation is CASSIGSGRAYNEQFF. The full variable domain, in which reference TRBV7-2 and TRBJ2-1 provide the parts outside the CDR3, is GAGVSQSPSNKVTEKGKDVELRCDPISGHTALYWYRQSLGQGLEFLIYFQGNSAPDKSGLPSDRFSAERTGGSVSTLTIQRTQQEDSAVYLCASSIGSGRAYNEQFFGPGTRLTVL.

This clone was counted only a few times. The V and J genes are TRBV29-1 and TRBJ2-1; 12 bases align to TRBD2. The junction had 2 bases not matched to a gene; V was cut back by 5 bases and J by 3 bases. Germline values: CDR1 SQVTM, CDR2 ANQGSEA. This CDR3 is 14 amino acids long. The CDR3 protein is CSVLLAGGYNEQFF. In nucleotides, the CDR3 is TGCAGCGTTCTACTAGCGGGAGGCTACAATGAGCAGTTCTTC.

The chain employs TRBV5-1 and TRBJ2-5; 7 bases fit TRBD1. In germline, CDR1 is SGHRS, CDR2 YFSETQ. The CDR3 runs to 16 residues. V gave up 4 bases and J gave up 5 bases; unmatched junction bases: 14. As DNA, the CDR3 is TGCGCCAGCAGCCCACGACAGGGCCAACTAGGGGAGACCCAGTACTTC. Protein product: CASSPRQGQLGETQYF.

This clone was seen a handful of times. The J gene is TRBJ2-6, the V gene TRBV27; TRBD1 matches 8 bases. Germline V CDR1 and CDR2: MNHEY, SMNVEV (reference sequence). The CDR3 runs to 18 residues. Trimming removed 3 bases from V and 0 bases from J; junction bases left unmatched: 7. The CDR3 nucleotides are TGTGCCAGCAGTTTGACGTCAGGGGGCCTCTCTGGGGCCAACGTCCTGACTTTC. This gives the protein CASSLTSGGLSGANVLTF.

The rearrangement links TRBV6-5 to TRBJ1-2; 7 nucleotides align to TRBD1. This CDR3 is 15 amino acids long. The trim removed 0 bases at V and 5 bases at J, leaving 6 bases unmatched. Germline loops: CDR1 MNHEY, CDR2 SVGAGI. CDR3 in DNA: TGTGCCAGCAGTTACTCGGGGACAGTACAATATGGCTACACCTTC. Protein: CASSYSGTVQYGYTF.

The chain couples TRBV28 to TRBJ1-3, with a weak D call TRBD1 (6 bases). Germline V gives CDR1 MDHEN, CDR2 SYDVKM. The CDR3 loop spans 14 amino acids. Trimming cost V 4 bases and J 8 bases, with 15 bases left between them. The DNA for the CDR3 is TGTGCCAGCAGTTCGTGGACAGCTGGTCACACCATATATTTT. Protein product: CASSSWTAGHTIYF.

V and J are TRBV5-1 and TRBJ2-5; D gene unclear. CDR3 length equals 13 residues. CDR1 and CDR2 (germline): SGHRS, YFSETQ. Trimming removed 7 bases from V and 5 bases from J, with 15 bases in between. CDR3 region: CASGSPNGETQYF. DNA for the CDR3: TGCGCCAGCGGGTCTCCAAACGGGGAGACCCAGTACTTC.

This clone was observed a few times. The V call is TRBV6-6, the J call TRBJ1-5, with D possibly matching TRBD1 (5 bases). Trimming removed 0 bases from V and 0 bases from J, with 9 bases in between. The CDR3 has 16 residues. Germline assignment: CDR1 MNHNY and CDR2 SVGAGI (reference sequence). The CDR3 loop is CASSYSGGYSNQPQHF. CDR3 in DNA: TGTGCCAGCAGTTACTCCGGGGGATATAGCAATCAGCCCCAGCATTTT.

This clone was seen a handful of times. The gene calls are TRBV10-2 and TRBJ2-1, with a tentative D call TRBD2 (7 bases). The CDR3 is made up of 15 amino acids. Germline loops: CDR1 WSHSY, CDR2 SAAADI. Trimming stripped 6 bases from V and 4 bases from J, with 16 bases between. This chain's CDR3 is CASRRGGSSYNEQFF. The DNA for the CDR3 is TGCGCCAGCAGGAGGGGGGGATCCTCTTACAATGAGCAGTTCTTC.

The chain carries TRBV11-2 and TRBJ2-7; 11 bases align to TRBD2. The CDR3 length is 16 residues. Trimming at V came to 2 bases and at J to 0 bases, leaving 3 bases not matched to a gene. The germline CDR1 and CDR2 sequences are SGHAT and FQNNGV. The CDR3 nucleotides read TGTGCCAGCAGCTTAACCGGGACTAGCGGCTCCTACGAGCAGTACTTC. Its protein product is CASSLTGTSGSYEQYF. Full variable domain (outside the CDR3, taken from reference TRBV11-2 and TRBJ2-7): EAGVAQSPRYKIIEKRQSVAFWCNPISGHATLYWYQQILGQGPKLLIQFQNNGVVDDSQLPKDRFSAERLKGVDSTLKIQPAKLEDSAVYLCASSLTGTSGSYEQYFGPGTRLTVT.

This clone was seen more than once but under ten times. The V call is TRBV2, the J call TRBJ1-2; tentative D call: TRBD1 (5 bases). CDR1 is SNHLY and CDR2 is FYNNEI in the germline V gene. V gave up 6 bases and J gave up 2 bases, with 13 bases separating them. This CDR3 spans 14 amino acids. CDR3 sequence (DNA): TGTGCCAGCAGCCACGTGACAGTCAACTATGGCTACACCTTC. Translation gives CASSHVTVNYGYTF.

Regarding this clone: Within the sample, other DNA sequences also encode this same CDR3. V and J are TRBV6-5 and TRBJ2-7; tentative D call: TRBD2 (6 bases). In germline, CDR1 is MNHEY, CDR2 SVGAGI. Trimming stripped 0 bases from V and 1 base from J, with 7 bases between. This CDR3 has 14 amino acids. In DNA form, the CDR3 reads TGTGCCAGCAGTTACTCCGGGGGATCCTACGAGCAGTACTTC. Translating it yields CASSYSGGSYEQYF.